This entry is about one T cell receptor beta chain. This sample was taken from a study of cytomegalovirus exposure and HLA in healthy donors. The overall study: HLA-typed donors contributed approximately 92 million unique TCRs, which were held in an early data release.

Vbeta (60) and Jbeta (13) primers were used in the PCR. Measured with immunoSEQ multiplex PCR; TCRdb has only the in-frame clones, and not every one. The sample includes around 150,000 clones, 80% seen only once; the top ten take approximately 2.1%. The germline V gene encodes CDR1 MNHNY and CDR2 SVGAGI (reference sequence). The CDR3 has 16 residues. The germline V and J ends were trimmed by 1 base and 1 base, with 13 bases remaining between them. The study sampled nominally healthy donors, though unrecorded immune exposures were likely. Sequencing used PBMCs. The genes are TRBV6-6 and TRBJ1-2, with unresolved D. The receptor was derived from a man aged 30-40 years in good health and CMV-seronegative. The CDR3 loop is CASSYYEPNLNYGYTF. The CDR3, as DNA: TGTGCCAGCAGTTACTACGAGCCAAATCTTAACTATGGCTACACCTTC.